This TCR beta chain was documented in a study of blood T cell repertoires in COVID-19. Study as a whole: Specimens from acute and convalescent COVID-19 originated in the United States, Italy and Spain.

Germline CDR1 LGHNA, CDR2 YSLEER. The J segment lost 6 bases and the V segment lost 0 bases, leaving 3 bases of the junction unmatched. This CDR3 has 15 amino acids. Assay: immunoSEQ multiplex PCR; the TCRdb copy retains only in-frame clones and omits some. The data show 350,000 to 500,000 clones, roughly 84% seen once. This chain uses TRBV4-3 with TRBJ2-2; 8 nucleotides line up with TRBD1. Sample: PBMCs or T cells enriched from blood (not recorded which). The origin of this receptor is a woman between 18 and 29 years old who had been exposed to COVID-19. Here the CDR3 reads CASSQETGAAGELFF. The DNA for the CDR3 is TGCGCCAGCAGCCAAGAGACAGGGGCCGCCGGGGAGCTGTTTTTT.